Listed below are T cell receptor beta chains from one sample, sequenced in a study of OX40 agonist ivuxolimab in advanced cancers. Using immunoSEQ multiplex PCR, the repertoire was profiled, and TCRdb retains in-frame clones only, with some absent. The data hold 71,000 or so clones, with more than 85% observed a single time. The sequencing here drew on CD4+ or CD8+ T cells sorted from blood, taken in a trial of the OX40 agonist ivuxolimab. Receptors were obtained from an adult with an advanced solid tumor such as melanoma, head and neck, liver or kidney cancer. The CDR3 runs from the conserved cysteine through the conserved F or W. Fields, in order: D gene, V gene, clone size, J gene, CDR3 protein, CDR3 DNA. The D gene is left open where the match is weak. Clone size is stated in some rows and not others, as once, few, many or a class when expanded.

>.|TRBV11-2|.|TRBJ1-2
CASSLGRAYGYTF
TGTGCCAGCAGCTTAGGACGGGCCTATGGCTACACCTTC
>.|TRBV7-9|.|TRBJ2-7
CASSLAAGVHEQYF
TGTGCCAGCAGCTTAGCGGCAGGGGTCCACGAGCAGTACTTC
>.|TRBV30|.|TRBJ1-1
CAWNGPSPGLNTEAFF
TGTGCCTGGAATGGGCCCTCACCGGGCCTGAACACTGAAGCTTTCTTT
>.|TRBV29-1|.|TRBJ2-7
CSADLRGQGRYEQYF
TGCAGCGCGGATCTCAGGGGTCAGGGTAGGTACGAGCAGTACTTC
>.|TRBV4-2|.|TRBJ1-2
CASSPNRDRTYGYTF
TGTGCCAGCAGCCCCAACCGGGACCGGACATATGGCTACACCTTC
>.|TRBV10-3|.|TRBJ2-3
CAISGSGTDTQYF
TGTGCCATCAGTGGGAGCGGCACAGATACGCAGTATTTT
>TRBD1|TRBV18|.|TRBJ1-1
CASSPPQGLPEAFF
TGTGCCAGCTCACCTCCACAGGGGCTCCCTGAAGCTTTCTTT
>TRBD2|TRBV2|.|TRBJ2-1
CASSETGGINEQFF
TGTGCCAGCAGTGAAACGGGAGGGATCAATGAGCAGTTCTTC
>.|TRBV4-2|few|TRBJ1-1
CASSQGANTEAFF
TGTGCCAGCAGCCAAGGGGCGAACACTGAAGCTTTCTTT
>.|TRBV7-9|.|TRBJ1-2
CASSSADRAYGYTF
TGTGCCAGCAGCTCCGCCGACCGGGCTTATGGCTACACCTTC
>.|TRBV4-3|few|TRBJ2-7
CASSQGADRGTISYEQYF
TGCGCCAGCAGCCAAGGAGCTGATCGCGGGACGATCTCCTACGAGCAGTACTTC
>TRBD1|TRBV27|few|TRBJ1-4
CASRGQGVANEKLFF
TGTGCCAGCAGGGGACAGGGTGTTGCTAATGAAAAACTGTTTTTT
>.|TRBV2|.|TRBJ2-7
CASSRDGYEQYF
TGTGCCAGCAGTCGGGACGGTTACGAGCAGTACTTC
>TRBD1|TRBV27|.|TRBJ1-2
CASRYGTATNYGYTF
TGTGCCAGCAGATATGGGACAGCTACTAACTATGGCTACACCTTC
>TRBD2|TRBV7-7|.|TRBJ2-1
CASSLGGAGGYNEQFF
TGTGCTAGCAGCTTAGGTGGAGCGGGAGGTTACAATGAGCAGTTCTTC
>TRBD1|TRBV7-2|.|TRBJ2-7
CASSSGGVAAYEQYF
TGTGCCAGCAGTTCAGGGGGAGTAGCCGCCTACGAGCAGTACTTC
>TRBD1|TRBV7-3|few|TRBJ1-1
CASSFRGQDTEAFF
TGTGCCAGCAGCTTCAGGGGGCAAGACACTGAAGCTTTCTTT
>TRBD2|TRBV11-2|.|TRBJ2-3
CASSLTSGTPRDTQYF
TGTGCCAGCAGCTTGACTAGCGGGACACCCCGGGATACGCAGTATTTT
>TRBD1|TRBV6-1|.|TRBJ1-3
CASSTGGGGNTIYF
TGTGCCAGCAGTACAGGGGGTGGTGGAAACACCATATATTTT
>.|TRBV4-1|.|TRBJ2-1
CASSQQEGSYNEQFF
TGCGCCAGCAGCCAACAGGAGGGCTCCTACAATGAGCAGTTCTTC
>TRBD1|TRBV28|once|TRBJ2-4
CASDTGVKNIQYF
TGTGCCAGTGATACAGGGGTCAAAAACATTCAGTACTTC
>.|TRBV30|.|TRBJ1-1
CAWAANTEAFF
TGTGCCTGGGCTGCGAACACTGAAGCTTTCTTT
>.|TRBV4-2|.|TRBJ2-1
CASSRGQRDNEQFF
TGTGCCAGCAGCCGAGGCCAAAGGGATAATGAGCAGTTCTTC
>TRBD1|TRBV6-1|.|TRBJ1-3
CASRHTGGGDTIYF
TGTGCCAGCAGACATACAGGGGGCGGGGACACCATATATTTT
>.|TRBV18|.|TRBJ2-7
CASSPPSASYEQYF
TGTGCCAGCTCACCACCGTCGGCTTCCTACGAGCAGTACTTC
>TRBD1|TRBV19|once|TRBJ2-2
CASSRAGGNTGELFF
TGTGCCAGTAGTAGGGCAGGGGGGAACACCGGGGAGCTGTTTTTT
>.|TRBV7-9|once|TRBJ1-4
CASSAGAANEKLFF
TGTGCCAGCAGCGCAGGGGCGGCTAATGAAAAACTGTTTTTT
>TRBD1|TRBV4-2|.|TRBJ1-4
CASSLGQATNEKLFF
TGTGCCAGCAGCCTGGGACAGGCAACTAATGAAAAACTGTTTTTT
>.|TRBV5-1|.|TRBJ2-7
CASSLERDTYEQYF
TGCGCCAGCAGCTTGGAAAGGGATACCTACGAGCAGTACTTC
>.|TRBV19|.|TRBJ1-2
CASSPTSNYGYTF
TGTGCCAGTAGTCCGACGTCTAACTATGGCTACACCTTC
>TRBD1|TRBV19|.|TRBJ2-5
CASGTGWGEETQYF
TGTGCCAGTGGGACAGGGTGGGGAGAAGAGACCCAGTACTTC
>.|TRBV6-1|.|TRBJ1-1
CASSEEGNTEAFF
TGTGCCAGCAGTGAAGAAGGGAACACTGAAGCTTTCTTT
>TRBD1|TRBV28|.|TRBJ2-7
CASSRTGGFYEQYF
TGTGCCAGCAGTCGGACAGGGGGGTTCTACGAGCAGTACTTC
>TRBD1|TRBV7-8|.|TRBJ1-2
CASSFRAGGGYGYTF
TGTGCCAGCAGCTTTAGGGCAGGGGGCGGGTATGGCTACACCTTC
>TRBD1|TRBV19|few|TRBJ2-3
CASSTTGVGADTQYF
TGTGCCAGTAGTACCACAGGGGTCGGGGCAGATACGCAGTATTTT
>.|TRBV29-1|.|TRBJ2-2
CSVDNGNTGELFF
TGCAGCGTTGATAACGGGAACACCGGGGAGCTGTTTTTT
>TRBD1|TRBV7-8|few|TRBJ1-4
CASSLAGTVREKLFF
TGTGCCAGCAGCTTAGCGGGGACAGTCAGAGAAAAACTGTTTTTT
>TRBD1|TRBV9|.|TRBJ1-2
CASSVRDRDYGYTF
TGTGCCAGCAGCGTTAGGGACAGGGACTATGGCTACACCTTC
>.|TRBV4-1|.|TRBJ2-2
CASSQDRAGNTGELFF
TGCGCCAGCAGCCAAGATCGAGCGGGGAACACCGGGGAGCTGTTTTTT
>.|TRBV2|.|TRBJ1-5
CASRGVGTNNQPQHF
TGTGCCAGCAGAGGGGTAGGGACGAACAATCAGCCCCAGCATTTT
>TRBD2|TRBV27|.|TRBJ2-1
CASSFSGGAYNEQFF
TGTGCCAGCAGTTTTTCGGGGGGGGCGTACAATGAGCAGTTCTTC
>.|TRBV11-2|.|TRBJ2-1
CASSLNSLRVGMQFF
TGTGCCAGCAGCTTAAATTCACTTCGGGTAGGGATGCAGTTCTTC
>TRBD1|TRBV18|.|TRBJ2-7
CASSAAGGAKYEQYF
TGTGCCAGCTCAGCCGCAGGGGGCGCAAAATACGAGCAGTACTTC
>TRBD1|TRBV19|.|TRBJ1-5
CASSTDRGNQPQHF
TGTGCCAGTAGTACCGACAGGGGGAATCAGCCCCAGCATTTT
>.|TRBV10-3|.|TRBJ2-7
CAISEGQGYEQYF
TGTGCCATCAGTGAGGGCCAGGGCTACGAGCAGTACTTC
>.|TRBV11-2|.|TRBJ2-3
CASSLEGRDTQYF
TGTGCCAGCAGCTTAGAGGGTAGAGATACGCAGTATTTT
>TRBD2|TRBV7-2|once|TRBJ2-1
CASSSLAGNYNEQFF
TGTGCCAGCAGCTCCCTAGCGGGCAACTACAATGAGCAGTTCTTC
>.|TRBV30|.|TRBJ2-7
CAWRLSYEQYF
TGTGCCTGGAGGCTATCCTACGAGCAGTACTTC
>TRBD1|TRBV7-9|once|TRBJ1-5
CASSSSGQIQPQHF
TGTGCCAGCAGCTCCTCGGGACAGATCCAGCCCCAGCATTTT
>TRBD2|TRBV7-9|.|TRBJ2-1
CASSPRSSGRANEQFF
TGTGCCAGCAGCCCCCGTAGTAGCGGGAGGGCCAATGAGCAGTTCTTC
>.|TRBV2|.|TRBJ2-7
CASSEQGSLYEQYF
TGTGCCAGCAGTGAACAGGGTAGCTTGTACGAGCAGTACTTC
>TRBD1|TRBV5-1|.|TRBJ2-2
CASSSGQAGTGELFF
TGCGCCAGCAGTTCCGGACAGGCGGGCACCGGGGAGCTGTTTTTT
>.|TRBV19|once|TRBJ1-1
CASSQGTYSTEAFF
TGTGCCAGTAGTCAAGGCACTTATTCCACTGAAGCTTTCTTT